This entry concerns a single T cell receptor (beta chain). The antigen is not known. The sample comes from a study of T cell clonotyping in hematopoietic cell transplantation. Method: immunoSEQ multiplex PCR; TCRdb's copy keeps in-frame clones and lacks some. The table has about 13,000 clones, approximately 92% seen once. Per germline, CDR1 GTSNPN and CDR2 SVGIG (reference sequence). V was cut by 2 bases and J by 7 bases, with 13 bases left in between. This CDR3 has 13 amino acids. Study-level findings and limits: Pathologically expanded recipient clonotypes increased progressively from day 30 to day 180 as diversity fell. Graft donor and pretransplant recipient Inverse Simpson Index values predicted broader posttransplant TCR diversity. Without cell sorting, CD4 versus CD8 contributions remain unresolved.

The material sequenced was peripheral blood mononuclear cells. The receptor's source is a man aged 30 to 39 in good health. Some clones in this sample may be carry-over from other donors' samples. V is TRBV30 and J is TRBJ2-3; maybe TRBD1 (6 bases). The CDR3 here is CAWSLGAGYTQYF. In nucleotides, the CDR3 is TGTGCCTGGAGTTTGGGGGCTGGGTATACGCAGTATTTT.